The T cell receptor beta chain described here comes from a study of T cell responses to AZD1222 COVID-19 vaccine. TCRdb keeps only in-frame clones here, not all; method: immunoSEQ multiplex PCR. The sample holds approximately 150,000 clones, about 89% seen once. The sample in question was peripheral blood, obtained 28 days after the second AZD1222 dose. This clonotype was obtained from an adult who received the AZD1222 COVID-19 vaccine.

The CDR3 region has the DNA TGTGCCAGCAGTTTATTTGACTTCCGAGGGTCCAGGAAAGAAGGTGAAAAACTGTTTTTT. This sequence encodes CASSLFDFRGSRKEGEKLFF. The rearrangement links TRBV27 to TRBJ1-4; no reliable D call. Germline loops: CDR1 MNHEY, CDR2 SMNVEV (reference sequence). The CDR3 is 20 amino acids. The ends were cut back, 1 base at V and 7 bases at J, with 28 bases in the middle.